The 13 T cell receptor beta chains reported below all come from one sample, sequenced in a study of blood T cell repertoires in COVID-19. Assay used: immunoSEQ multiplex PCR; TCRdb lists only in-frame clones, some missing. The sample consists of 300,000 or so clones, roughly 86% of them appearing once. The sample consisted of peripheral blood. Receptors originate from a woman in her fifties or sixties with acute or convalescent COVID-19.

The genes are TRBV5-4 and TRBJ1-2; D may be TRBD1 (5 bases). This CDR3 is 16 amino acids long. V was shortened by 4 bases and J by 4 bases, with 20 bases between the two germline ends. CDR1 and CDR2 from the germline V gene are SGHNT and YYREEE (reference sequence). DNA of the CDR3: TGTGCCAGCAGCCACTCGGGACTGACGCAACTCTATGGCTACACCTTC. This codes for CASSHSGLTQLYGYTF.

The CDR3 DNA follows: TGCGCCAGTCGATCAGACAGGGCCCCGAGCACAGATACGCAGTATTTT. The encoded protein is CASRSDRAPSTDTQYF. The chain couples TRBV4-1 to TRBJ2-3; 7 bases agree with TRBD1. The CDR3 sequence is 16 residues long. Germline V gene data show CDR1 as MGHRA and CDR2 as YSYEKL. The trim removed 9 bases at V and 0 bases at J, leaving 12 bases unmatched.

This chain connects TRBV7-2 to TRBJ2-1; 11 positions match TRBD2. V gave up 1 base and J gave up 15 bases; unmatched junction bases: 14. The germline V gene has CDR1 SGHTA and CDR2 FQGNSA. This CDR3 is built from 16 residues. The DNA for the CDR3 is TGTGCCAGCAGCTTAGAGGGTACTAGCGGGAGACATAAGCGGTTCTTC. It encodes CASSLEGTSGRHKRFF.

This chain uses TRBV27 with TRBJ2-7; a weak D match, TRBD2 (6 bases). The CDR3 contains 13 residues. From germline, CDR1 is MNHEY and CDR2 SMNVEV (reference sequence). Trimming removed 6 bases at V and 1 base at J, with 10 bases between. Here the CDR3 DNA reads TGTGCCAGCAGACTAGCCGGATCCTACGAGCAGTACTTC. Translated: CASRLAGSYEQYF.

The rearrangement uses TRBV7-9 and TRBJ2-7; 10 bases fit TRBD1. This CDR3 spans 15 amino acids. J gave up 7 bases and V 5 bases, and 11 bases lay outside the gene matches. The germline gives CDR1 SEHNR, CDR2 FQNEAQ (reference sequence). The CDR3 DNA sequence: TGTGCCAGCAGCCCAGCGGACAGGGGGATTGGAGAGCAGTACTTC. Its translation is CASSPADRGIGEQYF. Looking up the rest from reference TRBV7-9 and TRBJ2-7 gives the full variable domain: DTGVSQNPRHKITKRGQNVTFRCDPISEHNRLYWYRQTLGQGPEFLTYFQNEAQLEKSRLLSDRFSAERPKGSFSTLEIQRTEQGDSAMYLCASSPADRGIGEQYFGPGTRLTVT.

This chain links TRBV6-5 with TRBJ2-2; the D is unclear. Trimming stripped 0 bases from V and 8 bases from J, with 4 bases between. CDR3 length: 12 residues. The germline V gene encodes CDR1 MNHEY and CDR2 SVGAGI. The CDR3 is CASSYSYGELFF. Written as DNA, the CDR3 is TGTGCCAGCAGTTACTCCTATGGGGAGCTGTTTTTT.

This chain links TRBV18 with TRBJ1-2, with D possibly being TRBD1 (5 bases). Germline CDR1 is KGHSH and CDR2 is LQKENI. Trimming took 5 bases from V and 4 from J, leaving 17 bases between them. This CDR3 region has 15 residues. The CDR3 DNA follows: TGTGCCAGCTCATCGGACTATTTAGGGGCCTATGGCTACACCTTC. Its protein is CASSSDYLGAYGYTF.

The rearrangement joins TRBV30 to TRBJ1-1; D may be TRBD1 (5 bases). This CDR3 is built from 15 residues. Trimming took off 3 bases at V and 0 bases at J, with 14 bases between the two ends. The germline V gene has CDR1 GTSNPN and CDR2 SVGIG (reference sequence). CDR3 bases: TGTGCCTGGAGCGGGACTCTCTTAATGAACACTGAAGCTTTCTTT. Translation: CAWSGTLLMNTEAFF.

The rearrangement links TRBV7-2 to TRBJ2-1, with 10 bases that match TRBD2. The length of the CDR3 is 17 residues. Trimming at V came to 1 base and at J to 8 bases, leaving 11 bases not matched to a gene. The germline V gene encodes CDR1 SGHTA and CDR2 FQGNSA. The CDR3 here is CASSLERTSGRSYEQFF. In nucleotides, the CDR3 is TGTGCCAGCAGCTTAGAGAGGACTAGCGGAAGGTCTTATGAGCAGTTCTTC.

This clone was observed a handful of times. This rearrangement joins TRBV6-6 to TRBJ2-7, with 11 bases matching TRBD2. Germline assignment: CDR1 MNHNY and CDR2 SVGAGI (reference sequence). With 0 bases clipped from V and 1 base from J, the junction kept 2 bases outside the gene matches. The CDR3 totals 16 residues. The CDR3 DNA sequence: TGTGCCAGCAGTTACTCCCTAGCGGGAGGTTCCTACGAGCAGTACTTC. Translation gives CASSYSLAGGSYEQYF.

The chain joins TRBV19 to TRBJ2-2, with 11 bases fitting TRBD1. The CDR3 spans 14 residues. Germline V gene data show CDR1 as LNHDA and CDR2 as SQIVND (reference sequence). The CDR3: CCSWDRGGTGELFF. As DNA, the CDR3 is TGTTGCTCCTGGGACAGGGGGGGAACCGGGGAGCTGTTTTTT.

The V and J genes are TRBV7-2 and TRBJ1-6; 9 bases agree with TRBD1. This CDR3 is built from 13 residues. Germline assignment: CDR1 SGHTA and CDR2 FQGNSA. Germline trimming cut 6 bases from V and 13 bases from J; bases unmatched to any gene: 7. The CDR3 nucleotides read TGTGCCAGCAGAGGGACAGGGACCGCGCCCCTCCACTTT. It is translated as CASRGTGTAPLHF. Variable domain in full (rest from reference TRBV7-2 and TRBJ1-6): GAGVSQSPSNKVTEKGKDVELRCDPISGHTALYWYRQSLGQGLEFLIYFQGNSAPDKSGLPSDRFSAERTGGSVSTLTIQRTQQEDSAVYLCASRGTGTAPLHFGNGTRLTVT.

The J gene is TRBJ2-2, the V gene TRBV30; TRBD2 matches 7 bases. After removal of 0 bases from V and 3 bases from J, the junction contained 7 bases not matched to a gene. The CDR3 spans 16 residues. The germline CDR1 and CDR2 sequences are GTSNPN and SVGIG (reference sequence). In DNA, the CDR3 is TGTGCCTGGAGTGTACGGGGGAGGGTGGACACCGGGGAGCTGTTTTTT. Protein product: CAWSVRGRVDTGELFF.